The 15 T cell receptor beta chains listed next were all sequenced from one sample in a study of T cells in localized non-small cell lung cancer. Sequenced by immunoSEQ multiplex PCR; TCRdb stores in-frame clones only, minus some. The sample contains just over 800 clones, 20% to 25% of which appear only once. Sequenced here: lung tumor tissue, sampled before any cancer treatment. The receptors were gathered from a female donor over 55 with stage I lung adenocarcinoma.

Relative to its sample, this clone is medium-sized. CDR3 residues: CASSYPRLATYNEQFF. In DNA form, the CDR3 reads TGTGCCAGCAGTTACCCCAGACTAGCTACCTACAATGAGCAGTTCTTC. The gene calls are TRBV6-8 and TRBJ2-1, with 7 bases fitting TRBD2. The CDR3 is 16 amino acids. Germline V lookup: CDR1 MNHGY, CDR2 SAAAGT. V trimming: 2 bases; J trimming: 2 bases; junction bases outside the gene matches: 6.

The V gene is TRBV18, the J gene TRBJ2-3; 8 positions agree with TRBD1. This CDR3 region has 18 residues. In germline, CDR1 is KGHSH, CDR2 LQKENI. Losses at the gene ends were 3 bases for V and 4 bases for J; bases not matched to a gene: 15. This CDR3 is CASSPSRGQGNIADTQYF. The CDR3 region has the DNA TGTGCCAGCTCACCCTCTCGAGGACAGGGTAATATCGCAGATACGCAGTATTTT.

This clone was counted a few times. The V call is TRBV11-3, the J call TRBJ2-5; D is tentatively TRBD1 or TRBD2 (5 bases each). V lost 6 bases and J 2 bases, leaving 16 bases between the germline ends. The CDR3 consists of 15 residues. Germline V gene lookup returns CDR1 SGHNT and CDR2 YENEEA. The CDR3 here is CASSPNRDGQETQYF. CDR3 DNA sequence: TGTGCCAGCAGTCCTAACCGGGACGGACAAGAGACCCAGTACTTC.

This chain joins TRBV9 and TRBJ2-3; D might be TRBD2 (7 bases). The CDR3 has 15 amino acids. V lost 3 bases and J 4 bases, leaving 15 bases between the germline ends. The germline V gene encodes CDR1 SGDLS and CDR2 YYNGEE. The CDR3 region has the DNA TGTGCCAGCAGCGCCCAAGGGGGGGCGTCAGATACGCAGTATTTT. It translates to CASSAQGGASDTQYF.

The rearrangement joins TRBV19 to TRBJ1-5; D is ambiguous. Germline CDR1 and CDR2: LNHDA and SQIVND (reference sequence). The V end lost 1 base, the J end lost 0 bases, and 13 bases lay between the germline ends. This CDR3 is 17 amino acids long. CDR3 protein: CASSIVSRVGSNQPQHF. In DNA, the CDR3 is TGTGCCAGTAGTATAGTTAGCCGGGTGGGTAGCAATCAGCCCCAGCATTTT.

Only a few counts were recorded for this clone. The V and J genes are TRBV28 and TRBJ2-5; 10 nucleotides align to TRBD1. CDR1 and CDR2 from the germline V gene are MDHEN and SYDVKM. The trim removed 3 bases at V and 1 base at J, leaving 5 bases unmatched. The CDR3 sequence is 16 residues long. CDR3 bases: TGTGCCAGCAGTTTCCCGAGGACAGGGGGCCAAGAGACCCAGTACTTC. It specifies CASSFPRTGGQETQYF.

This clone has a handful of counts. V is TRBV6-8 and J is TRBJ1-3; 9 bases agree with TRBD1. After removal of 2 bases from V and 0 bases from J, the junction contained 5 bases not matched to a gene. The germline gives CDR1 MNHGY, CDR2 SAAAGT. This CDR3 contains 17 residues. In DNA, the CDR3 is TGTGCCAGCAGTTACGAAGGGACAGGGCTCTCTGGAAACACCATATATTTT. Translating it yields CASSYEGTGLSGNTIYF.

This clone has more than one count but fewer than ten. The chain combines TRBV9 with TRBJ1-1; 11 bases match TRBD1. The junction had 8 bases not matched to a gene; V was cut back by 3 bases and J by 4 bases. Germline CDR1 is SGDLS and CDR2 is YYNGEE. The CDR3 is made up of 16 amino acids. This CDR3 reads CASSATSGTGGTEAFF. The CDR3 DNA follows: TGTGCCAGCAGCGCAACTAGCGGGACAGGGGGCACTGAAGCTTTCTTT.

This clone is classed as large. The chain uses TRBV29-1 and TRBJ1-2, with 7 bases matching TRBD1. The CDR3 length is 13 residues. Trimming took 7 bases from V and 8 from J; bases not matched to a gene: 13. CDR1 and CDR2 (germline): SQVTM, ANQGSEA. CDR3 loop: CSAFLQGLQGYTF. The CDR3 coding sequence is TGCAGCGCCTTCTTACAGGGGTTGCAAGGCTACACCTTC.

J is TRBJ1-2 and V is TRBV10-2; the D gene is possibly TRBD1 (5 bases). V lost 7 bases and J 4 bases, leaving 10 bases between the germline ends. Germline V lookup: CDR1 WSHSY, CDR2 SAAADI. CDR3 length: 12 residues. The CDR3 sequence: CASTLGTYGYTF. CDR3 nucleotide sequence: TGCGCCAGCACTCTGGGGACCTATGGCTACACCTTC.

By share, this clone ranks as medium-sized. The gene calls are TRBV9 and TRBJ2-7; no clear D gene. V was pared by 4 bases and J by 7 bases, with 12 bases between. This CDR3 is built from 12 residues. Germline CDR1 is SGDLS and CDR2 is YYNGEE. The CDR3 sequence: CASSLDSREQYV. The CDR3 bases are TGTGCCAGCAGCTTAGATTCGAGGGAGCAGTACGTC.

This clone was detected only once. This chain links TRBV29-1 with TRBJ2-7; 11 bases align to TRBD1. The CDR3 is 13 residues long. V was pared by 4 bases and J by 2 bases, with 1 base of the junction left unmatched. Looked up from germline, CDR1 is SQVTM and CDR2 is ANQGSEA. CDR3 in amino acids: CSVGGQGAYEQYF. CDR3 in DNA: TGCAGCGTTGGGGGACAGGGGGCCTACGAGCAGTACTTC.

This clone was seen a few times. This rearrangement joins TRBV6-8 to TRBJ2-3; 8 bases are a match to TRBD2. V lost 7 bases, J lost 2 bases, and 8 bases stayed unmatched. The CDR3 extends over 15 amino acids. Per germline, CDR1 MNHGY and CDR2 SAAAGT. CDR3 sequence (DNA): TGTGCCAGCATCCTTAGCGGGATACCCACAGATACGCAGTATTTT. It translates to CASILSGIPTDTQYF.

The chain employs TRBV16 and TRBJ2-1; a weak D match, TRBD1 (6 bases). CDR1 is KGHSY, CDR2 FQNENV, per germline. This CDR3 is built from 15 residues. Trimming removed 2 bases at V and 6 bases at J, with 14 bases between. CDR3 sequence: CASSQNQAGVNEQFF. The CDR3 DNA reads TGTGCCAGCAGCCAAAATCAAGCAGGGGTCAATGAGCAGTTCTTC.

Sample share makes this clone medium-sized (0.01 to 0.1%). J is TRBJ2-1 and V is TRBV11-3; D assignment may be TRBD1 or TRBD2 (6 bases each). This CDR3 comprises 15 residues. Germline assignment: CDR1 SGHNT and CDR2 YENEEA. The V end lost 3 bases, the J end lost 5 bases, and 14 bases lay between the germline ends. CDR3 nucleotide sequence: TGTGCCAGCAGCTTTCGAGACAGGACTAACAATGAGCAGTTCTTC. Amino acid sequence: CASSFRDRTNNEQFF.